Below, one TCR beta chain is given with its context. Its specific antigen is unknown. The sample holds no much larger clone one base away, and base qualities are not on file. These data originate in a study of cytomegalovirus exposure and HLA in healthy donors (TCRdb year 2017). For context, the study as a whole: According to an earlier analysis of a few hundred of the donors, about 179 million T cells yielded roughly 100 million unique TCR beta sequences and about 300 Gb of sequence data. In a later genetic analysis, genome-wide SNP genotypes for 398 of the 666 donors were used, and that subset was treated as a discovery cohort. To study patterns of TCR occurrence, a later analysis re-analyzed previously published TCR beta repertoires from several hundred donors and added high-resolution HLA genotyping. Using immunosequencing, the study profiled T cell repertoires from about 610 subjects and related those repertoires to cytomegalovirus serostatus. To decide whether each TCR beta V gene segment behaved as functional or pseudogenic, an earlier analysis of approximately 620 of the donors relied on high-throughput TCR beta sequencing. Four to six DR-DQ haplotypes were handled as single units for association and clustering, since linkage in the cohort was strong. High-throughput TCR immunosequencing, statistical association of individual TCRs with disease status, and machine learning were combined to predict cytomegalovirus infection status. The study was designed to test whether signatures of past pathogen exposure could be identified by cataloging public T cell receptors. Rather than using new phenotypic data, the later analysis identified candidate immune exposures from TCR beta sequences and from how often those sequences occurred across donors. An early release that covered several hundred HLA-typed donors contained approximately 320 gigabases of sequencing data and about 93 million unique TCR sequences. HLA typing covered class I and class II loci at four-digit resolution. Besides the first cohort of 666 subjects, a separate validation cohort made up of 95 to 150 different subjects was used. Every repertoire in the discovery cohort had been generated on one and the same sequencing platform. Among a few hundred genotyped donors of the cohort, an average of roughly 240,000 unique TCR beta nucleotide sequences were sequenced per donor, roughly 20% of them non-productive. Among the 398 genotyped donors, around 81% belonged to the genetic ancestry cluster associated with self-reported Caucasian donors. Typing coverage differed by locus: A, B, C, DRB1 and DQB1 were typed in roughly 620-640 donors, DQA1 in approximately 520, DPA1 in 606, and DPB1 in around 490. Alongside the repertoire data, information on donor age, sex, ethnicity and CMV serostatus was compiled.

The investigation overall reported the following: In vitro tests confirmed that a few of the cytomegalovirus-associated TCR beta chains recognize cytomegalovirus antigens. Broadly in line with IMGT annotations, most TCR beta V segments showed up in productive rearrangements about 87% or about 30% of the time in an earlier analysis of roughly 590 of the donors. Cytomegalovirus status was reported to be diagnosed by the classifier with high specificity and sensitivity in both the original and validation cohorts. Compared with the roughly 670-donor mean, donors in an Asian-associated ancestry cluster had fewer N-insertions in productive TCRs, according to a later genetic analysis. According to the authors, the approach could potentially be generalized to other disease states and immunological phenotypes. In this cohort, only TCR beta chains were sequenced, and detectable features were limited by the absence of alpha or paired-chain data. Correlated functional status among segregating V segments might be attributable to linkage disequilibrium, but an unknown experimental factor could not be ruled out. For the cohort, immune exposure information was limited to CMV serostatus. In a later analysis, HLA-associated TCR beta chains were found to be more clonally expanded and to have lower generation probabilities than equally common non-associated chains. A further reported finding was that TCR beta sequences accurately predicted the HLA-A and HLA-B alleles for most subjects in the first cohort. Most CMV-associated TCR beta chains appeared to be HLA-restricted in a later analysis, and the HLA associations seemed to be driven largely by CMV exposure. The 87-base-pair reads could not distinguish some IMGT-functional V segments, including TRBV6-2 and TRBV6-3, so those segments were excluded. Because HLA typing was missing for some donors at each locus, association tests included only the typed subset. While some public TCRs were present in many individuals, most TCR sequences turned up only very rarely across donors. In a later analysis, several top co-occurrence clusters were reported to appear linked to parvovirus B19, influenza, CMV and Epstein-Barr virus. A total of roughly 160 TCR beta chains were listed by the study as associated with cytomegalovirus. The presence/absence analyses assumed that sequencing depth was roughly uniform across donors, and that assumption may not be true. V-gene and J-gene trimming of TCR beta chains was associated with a missense DCLRE1C variant in a later genetic analysis, and the association was replicated in an independent cohort. The sequencing pipeline was judged likely to have produced a cluster of highly shared sequence variants as a technical artifact. The earlier analysis of about 600 of the donors excluded some 16 rarely observed V segments, including chromosome 9 orphons, because counts were too low. When HLA alleles, especially DR and DQ, strongly co-occurred, TCR associations were difficult to assign to individual alleles. A later analysis associated 15,000 or so TCR beta sequences with specific HLA alleles at a false discovery rate of 0.05. According to a later analysis, TCR association rates differed among HLA loci, with DRB1 alleles showing the most associated TCRs and HLA-C alleles showing the fewest.

In total, just over 650 healthy bone marrow donors made up the cohort. All cohort members were sampled while nominally healthy, although unrecorded immune exposures were likely present. The donor tested CMV seronegative, placing the donor among the 350 or so seronegative members of the cohort. A peripheral blood sample was provided by each donor, and peripheral blood mononuclear cells were used for TCR beta sequencing. Genomic DNA was extracted from the blood cell samples with the Qiagen DNeasy Blood Extraction Kit. The junction shows trimming of 0 bases on V and 3 bases on J, plus 6 bases between the germline ends. For CDR1 and CDR2, the germline V gene (reference sequence) lists MNHNY and SVGAGI. Measured from the cysteine to the phenylalanine, the CDR3 is 14 residues long. Only the CDR3 portion is preserved as DNA: 42 bases, with reading frame beginning at the first base. Preparation of the library involved the immunoSEQ multiplex PCR assay. The multiplex PCR relied on a mix of 60 forward primers for TCR Vbeta segments and 13 reverse primers for TCR Jbeta segments. The CDR3 region of rearranged TCR beta genes was amplified from genomic DNA with a multiplex PCR assay. The Illumina HiSeq System was used to sequence the amplified TCR beta libraries as 87-base-pair reads. As for the authors' bioinformatics: A later analysis counted 75 million to 100 million unique TCR beta chains across the 650 to 700 repertoires, and approximately 11 million of these chains were shared by at least two donors. To remove PCR and sequencing errors, raw reads were error-corrected and collapsed into unique sequences using a nearest-neighbor algorithm that merged closely related sequences. CDR3 sequences were aligned to IMGT reference sequences to assign V, D and J gene segments. For a sequence to be retained, a match of at least six nucleotides to both a V gene segment and a J gene segment was required. Rearrangements were called productive when the CDR3 lacked stop codons and stayed in frame with V and J; all others were non-productive. Following IMGT convention, CDR3 was defined as the stretch from the second conserved V-encoded cysteine to the conserved J-encoded phenylalanine. The earlier analysis of more than 450 of the donors excluded sequences that lacked an unambiguous match to a single V gene segment. An earlier analysis of around 600 of the donors classified V segments as functional when productive rearrangements were above 56.7% and as segregating when the standard deviation between donors was above 5%. A statistical classification framework was developed to diagnose cytomegalovirus status using the catalog of TCR beta chain sequences. In a later analysis, V and J genes were assigned by comparing TCR nucleotide sequences against IMGT/GENE-DB human TR gene sequences. Using the TCRdist pipeline, a later analysis assigned CDR3 sequences along with most-parsimonious VDJ recombination scenarios. In a later analysis, each TCR beta chain was defined by its CDR3 amino acid sequence together with its V-gene family, and reads without a unique V-gene family were excluded. To address suspected cross-contamination and a sequencing artifact, a later analysis removed 450 to 700 highly shared, low-generation-probability nucleotide sequences. In a later analysis, a clonal expansion index was calculated for each public chain from normalized within-repertoire ranks of inferred template counts. In a later analysis, generation probabilities were computed using a VDJ recombination model fitted to out-of-frame rearrangements, and the results were checked against IGoR. In a later analysis, hypergeometric tests were used to score TCR-TCR, TCR-HLA and TCR-CMV co-occurrence, with a repertoire-size bias correction applied to TCR pairs. To estimate false discovery rates, a later analysis permuted the HLA or CMV assignments 20 times. In a later analysis, co-occurring TCRs were grouped using DBSCAN, and TCRdist sequence similarity was added for clustering within HLA-allele-positive subsets. Repertoires with fewer than 30,000 or more than 120,000 public chains, plus five repertoires with anomalous nucleotide sharing, were excluded from co-occurrence clustering. This immuneACCESS table, as held by TCRdb, lists in-frame sequences with V and J called but not all clones. Of the missing ones, under half trace to an unresolved V gene in checked studies; the others have no known cause. The D gene and trimming were derived from the DNA, and the V and J assignments and clone size from that table. The sample table records approximately 210,000 clones; about four fifths of these occur just once. Of the sample, roughly 1.4% is held by the ten largest clones.

The chain employs TRBV6-6 and TRBJ1-5; confidence is insufficient to name the D gene. This sequence was found in a woman between 50 and 59 years old in good health and CMV-seronegative. The material sequenced was PBMCs. The encoded CDR3 is CASSYSQLNQPQHF. The DNA reads TGTGCCAGCAGTTACTCCCAACTCAATCAGCCCCAGCATTTT.